Shown below are 12 T cell receptor beta chains from a single sample sequenced in a study of T cells after posttransplantation cyclophosphamide. Only in-frame clones appear in the TCRdb table, and some are missing; sequencing was by immunoSEQ multiplex PCR. The sample lists 25,000 to 35,000 clones, roughly 90% occurring once. Input material: PBMCs. These receptors all come from a woman aged 40 to 50 with a blood cancer, CMV-positive, and with a related stem cell donor.

The chain recombines TRBV28 with TRBJ1-6; 7 nucleotides agree with TRBD1. Germline lookup yields CDR1 MDHEN and CDR2 SYDVKM. The ends lost 5 bases at V and 9 bases at J; junction bases unmatched: 10. The CDR3 extends over 15 amino acids. Here the CDR3 DNA reads TGTGCCAGCAGTCCCTACGCGACAGGGACTTCACCCCTCCACTTT. Protein product: CASSPYATGTSPLHF.

This chain connects TRBV6-4 to TRBJ2-7, with 9 bases that match TRBD2. The CDR3 contains 15 residues. Trimming took 6 bases from V and 4 from J; bases not matched to a gene: 10. Germline values: CDR1 MRHNA, CDR2 SNTAGT. The CDR3 is CASSLNGGGAYEQYF. CDR3 DNA sequence: TGTGCCAGCAGCCTGAATGGCGGGGGGGCTTACGAGCAGTACTTC.

This chain uses TRBV9 with TRBJ1-2, with no clear D. The CDR3 consists of 17 residues. The V end lost 1 base, the J end lost 3 bases, and 19 bases lay between the germline ends. The V gene's germline CDR1 is SGDLS and CDR2 YYNGEE. CDR3 loop: CASSVTPGSTPYYGYTF. DNA of the CDR3: TGTGCCAGCAGCGTAACCCCAGGCTCAACTCCCTACTATGGCTACACCTTC.

CDR3 DNA sequence: TGCGCCAGCAGCCAAGATCGGGGCGGGGGGGCCACCGGGGAGCTGTTTTTT. Protein: CASSQDRGGGATGELFF. This rearrangement joins TRBV4-1 to TRBJ2-2; 9 bases align to TRBD2. The germline gives CDR1 MGHRA, CDR2 YSYEKL. The trim removed 0 bases at V and 4 bases at J, leaving 6 bases unmatched. This CDR3 comprises 17 residues.

The chain is built from TRBV27 and TRBJ2-7; a weak D match, TRBD1 (5 bases). V dropped 3 bases and J dropped 6 bases, with 12 bases sitting between them. This CDR3 comprises 13 residues. Germline V CDR1 and CDR2: MNHEY, SMNVEV (reference sequence). The CDR3 is CASSFGQSLEQYF. CDR3 bases: TGTGCCAGCAGTTTTGGACAATCACTCGAGCAGTACTTC.

This chain uses TRBV14 with TRBJ1-2, with 7 nucleotides matching TRBD1. The CDR3 spans 15 residues. The V and J ends lost 0 bases and 3 bases, in that order; junction bases with no gene match: 4. CDR1 and CDR2 (germline): SGHDN, FVKESK. The CDR3 DNA sequence: TGTGCCAGCAGCCAAGATAGAGGGGGCGACTATGGCTACACCTTC. Its translation is CASSQDRGGDYGYTF.

The chain links TRBV28 to TRBJ2-1, with D maybe TRBD2 (5 bases). Germline V gene sequence: CDR1 MDHEN, CDR2 SYDVKM. The CDR3 is made up of 14 amino acids. V was cut by 6 bases and J by 7 bases, with 16 bases left in between. CDR3 coding DNA: TGTGCCAGCAGCCTCTCGGTCCCGGGAAATGAGCAGTTCTTC. Protein sequence: CASSLSVPGNEQFF.

Here the CDR3 reads CASSPGGNTEAFF. In nucleotides, the CDR3 is TGCGCCAGCAGCCCAGGGGGTAACACTGAAGCTTTCTTT. The chain carries TRBV4-1 and TRBJ1-1; 7 bases line up with TRBD1. CDR1 is MGHRA, CDR2 YSYEKL, per germline. Trimming took 4 bases from V and 2 from J; bases not matched to a gene: 1. The CDR3 consists of 13 residues.

The chain links TRBV6-5 to TRBJ2-3; 10 bases line up with TRBD2. V lost 6 bases and J lost 1; bases outside the gene matches: 4. CDR3 length: 15 residues. Per germline, CDR1 MNHEY and CDR2 SVGAGI. Here the CDR3 reads CASSELAGRTDTQYF. The CDR3 DNA reads as TGTGCCAGCAGCGAACTAGCGGGGCGCACAGATACGCAGTATTTT.

The V and J genes are TRBV7-6 and TRBJ2-3, with a tentative D call TRBD2 (6 bases). Germline-derived CDR1 and CDR2 are SGHVS and FNYEAQ. CDR3 length: 14 residues. Trimming stripped 3 bases from V and 2 bases from J, with 9 bases between. The CDR3 region has the DNA TGTGCCAGCAGCTTGGGACTTTTCACAGATACGCAGTATTTT. Translation gives CASSLGLFTDTQYF.

The chain carries TRBV19 and TRBJ2-4; 8 nucleotides align to TRBD2. Germline trimming cut 11 bases from V and 6 bases from J; bases unmatched to any gene: 9. The CDR3 totals 13 residues. Germline loops: CDR1 LNHDA, CDR2 SQIVND (reference sequence). CDR3 protein: CAPGGGRRNIQYF. CDR3 coding DNA: TGTGCCCCCGGGGGGGGACGGAGAAACATTCAGTACTTC.

The chain couples TRBV9 to TRBJ1-1; D uncertain. From germline, CDR1 is SGDLS and CDR2 YYNGEE. The CDR3 covers 13 residues. V was clipped by 2 bases and J by 8 bases, with 13 bases between them. The CDR3 bases are TGTGCCAGCAGCGTGGCGGGTGGGAGGGAAGCTTTCTTT. This encodes CASSVAGGREAFF.